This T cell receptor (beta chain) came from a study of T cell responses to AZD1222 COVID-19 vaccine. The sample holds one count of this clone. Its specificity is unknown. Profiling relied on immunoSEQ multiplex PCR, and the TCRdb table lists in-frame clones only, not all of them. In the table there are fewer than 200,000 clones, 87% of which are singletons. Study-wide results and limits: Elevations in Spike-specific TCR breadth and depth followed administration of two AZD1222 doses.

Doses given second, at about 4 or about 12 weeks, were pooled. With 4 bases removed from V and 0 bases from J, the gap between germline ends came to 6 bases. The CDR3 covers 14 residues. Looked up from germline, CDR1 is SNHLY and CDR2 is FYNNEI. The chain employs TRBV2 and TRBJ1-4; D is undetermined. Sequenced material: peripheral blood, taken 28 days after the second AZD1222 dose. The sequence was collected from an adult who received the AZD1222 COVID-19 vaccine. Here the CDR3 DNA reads TGTGCCAGCAGTGGGGCCGCAACTAATGAAAAACTGTTTTTT. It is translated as CASSGAATNEKLFF.